This TCR beta chain was recorded in a study of T cells after yellow fever vaccination. The study, taken as a whole, reports: Peaking faster, on day 5 versus 15, the secondary response was nonetheless weaker. The booster response re-showed most primary clones: approximately 95% CD4, around 87% CD8. Abundant clonotypes (contaminants from the bulk population) could be present in FACS-sorted repertoires.

Germline V gene data show CDR1 as DFQATT and CDR2 as SNEGSKA (reference sequence). Deletions cut 5 bases from V and 5 bases from J, with 15 bases between. The CDR3 length is 13 residues. This clonotype showed up many times. The antigen is undetermined. One entry per CDR3 protein, called by TCRdb with MiXCR from the 5' RACE reads. The repertoire holds under 350,000 distinct CDR3 sequences, with about 4% as singletons. The V gene is TRBV20-1, the J gene TRBJ1-1, with D maybe TRBD1 (5 bases). Material: PBMCs, obtained 5 days after the yellow fever booster vaccination. This sequence originates from a man between 18 and 29 years old who received the YFV17D yellow fever vaccine. CDR3: CSARLGGRTEAFF. In DNA form, the CDR3 reads TGCAGTGCTCGCTTGGGGGGGAGGACTGAAGCTTTCTTT.